There are a few counts of the clone carrying this T cell receptor (beta chain). The record originates from a study of blood T cell repertoires in COVID-19. Data came from immunoSEQ multiplex PCR; TCRdb stores just in-frame clones and leaves some out. Of 200,000 to 250,000 clones in the sample, about 87% are singletons; the top ten hold 2.7%. Germline assignment: CDR1 SQVTM and CDR2 ANQGSEA. There are 15 residues in the CDR3. Trimming took 6 bases from V and 5 from J; bases not matched to a gene: 9. The chain links TRBV29-1 to TRBJ1-5; 11 bases map to TRBD1. Input material: peripheral blood. This receptor was identified in a man in his thirties or forties with COVID-19, enrolled during active disease. The CDR3 here is CSVSPGTGGDQPQHF. In nucleotides, the CDR3 is TGCAGCGTATCCCCCGGGACAGGGGGAGATCAGCCCCAGCATTTT.